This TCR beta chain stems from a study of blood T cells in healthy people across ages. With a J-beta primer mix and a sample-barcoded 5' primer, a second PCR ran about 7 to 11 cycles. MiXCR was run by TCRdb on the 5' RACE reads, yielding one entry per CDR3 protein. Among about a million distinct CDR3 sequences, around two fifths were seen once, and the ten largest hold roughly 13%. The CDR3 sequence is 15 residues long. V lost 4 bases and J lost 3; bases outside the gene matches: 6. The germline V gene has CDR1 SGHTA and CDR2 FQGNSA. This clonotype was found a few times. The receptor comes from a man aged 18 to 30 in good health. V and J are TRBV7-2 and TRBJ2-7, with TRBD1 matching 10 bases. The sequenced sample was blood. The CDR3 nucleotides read TGTGCCAGCAGCTCCGACAGGGGGCTCTACTACGAGCAGTACTTC. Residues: CASSSDRGLYYEQYF.